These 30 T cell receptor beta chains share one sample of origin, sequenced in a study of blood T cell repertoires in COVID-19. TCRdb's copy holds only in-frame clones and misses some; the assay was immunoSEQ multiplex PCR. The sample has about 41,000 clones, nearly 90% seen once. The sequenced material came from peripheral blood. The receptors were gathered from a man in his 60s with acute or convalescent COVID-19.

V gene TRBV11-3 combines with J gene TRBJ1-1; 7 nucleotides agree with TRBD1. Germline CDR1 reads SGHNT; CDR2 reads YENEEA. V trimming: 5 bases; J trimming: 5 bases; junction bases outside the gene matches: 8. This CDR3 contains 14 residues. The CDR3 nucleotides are TGTGCCAGCAGCAAAACAGGGGATGGGACTGAAGCTTTCTTT. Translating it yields CASSKTGDGTEAFF.

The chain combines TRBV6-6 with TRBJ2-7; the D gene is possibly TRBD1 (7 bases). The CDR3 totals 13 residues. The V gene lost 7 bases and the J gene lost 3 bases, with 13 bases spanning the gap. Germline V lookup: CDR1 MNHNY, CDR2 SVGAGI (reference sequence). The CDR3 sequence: CASTPGGSYEQYF. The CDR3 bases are TGTGCCAGCACCCCAGGGGGGAGCTACGAGCAGTACTTC.

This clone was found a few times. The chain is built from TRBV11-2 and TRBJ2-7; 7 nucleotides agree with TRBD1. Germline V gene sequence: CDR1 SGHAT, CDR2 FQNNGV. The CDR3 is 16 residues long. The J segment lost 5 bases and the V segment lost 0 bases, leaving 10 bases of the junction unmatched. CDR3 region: CASSLEGSGGGNEQYF. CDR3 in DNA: TGTGCCAGCAGCTTAGAGGGGTCAGGGGGTGGGAACGAGCAGTACTTC.

The CDR3 bases are TGTGCCACCAGTGACCACGGGGAGGATTCCTATGGGAGCAATCAGCCCCAGCATTTT. It encodes CATSDHGEDSYGSNQPQHF. V gene TRBV24-1 combines with J gene TRBJ1-5; the D is unclear. The germline V and J ends were trimmed by 4 bases and 1 base, with 22 bases remaining between them. The CDR3 extends over 19 amino acids. Germline values: CDR1 KGHDR, CDR2 SFDVKD.

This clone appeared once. DNA of the CDR3: TGTGCCAGCAGCGCCGGACAGGGGAACTATGGCTACACCTTC. This codes for CASSAGQGNYGYTF. V and J are TRBV5-4 and TRBJ1-2, with 9 nucleotides matching TRBD1. This CDR3 region has 14 residues. CDR1 and CDR2 (germline): SGHNT, YYREEE (reference sequence). Trimming cost V 4 bases and J 2 bases; bases outside gene matches: 3. Filled out from reference TRBV5-4 and TRBJ1-2, the complete variable domain reads ETGVTQSPTHLIKTRGQQVTLRCSSQSGHNTVSWYQQALGQGPQFIFQYYREEENGRGNFPPRFSGLQFPNYSSELNVNALELDDSALYLCASSAGQGNYGYTFGSGTRLTVV.

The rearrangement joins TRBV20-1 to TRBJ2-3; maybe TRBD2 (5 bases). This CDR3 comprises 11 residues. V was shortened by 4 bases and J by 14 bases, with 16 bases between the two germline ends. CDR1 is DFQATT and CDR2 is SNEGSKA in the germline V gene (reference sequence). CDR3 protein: CSATGGGTPYF. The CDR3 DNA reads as TGCAGTGCTACTGGAGGCGGAACCCCGTATTTT.

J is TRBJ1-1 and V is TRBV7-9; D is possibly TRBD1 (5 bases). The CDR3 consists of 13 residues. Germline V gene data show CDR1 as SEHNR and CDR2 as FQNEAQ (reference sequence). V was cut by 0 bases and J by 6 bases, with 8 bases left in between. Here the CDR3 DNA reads TGTGCCAGCAGCTTAGCCGGAGGGGCTGAAGCTTTCTTT. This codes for CASSLAGGAEAFF.

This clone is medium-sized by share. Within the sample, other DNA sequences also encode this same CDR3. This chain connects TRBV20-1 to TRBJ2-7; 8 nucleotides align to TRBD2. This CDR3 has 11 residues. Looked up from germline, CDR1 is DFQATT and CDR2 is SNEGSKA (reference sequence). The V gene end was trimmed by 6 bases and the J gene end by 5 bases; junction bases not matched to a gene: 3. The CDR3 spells CSATSGHEQYF. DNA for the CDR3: TGCAGTGCAACTAGCGGCCACGAGCAGTACTTC.

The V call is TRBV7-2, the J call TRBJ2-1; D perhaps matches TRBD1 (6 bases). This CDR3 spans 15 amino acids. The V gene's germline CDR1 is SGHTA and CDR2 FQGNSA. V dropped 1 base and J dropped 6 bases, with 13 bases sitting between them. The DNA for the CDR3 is TGTGCCAGCAGCTTAGGTATCAGGGGAGTCAATGAGCAGTTCTTC. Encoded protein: CASSLGIRGVNEQFF.

This CDR3 is CASSWSGGFSGELFF. The CDR3 DNA sequence: TGTGCCAGCAGTTGGAGCGGGGGGTTTAGCGGGGAGCTGTTTTTT. This chain links TRBV2 with TRBJ2-2; 9 bases are a match to TRBD2. The CDR3 sequence is 15 residues long. V gave up 5 bases and J gave up 7 bases; unmatched junction bases: 8. The germline CDR1 and CDR2 sequences are SNHLY and FYNNEI.

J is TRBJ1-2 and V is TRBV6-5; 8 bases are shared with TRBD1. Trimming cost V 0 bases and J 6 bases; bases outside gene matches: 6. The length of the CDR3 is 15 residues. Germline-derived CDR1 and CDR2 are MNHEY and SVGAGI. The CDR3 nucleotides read TGTGCCAGCAGTTACTCGAGACAGGGGAGGGATGGCTACACCTTC. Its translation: CASSYSRQGRDGYTF.

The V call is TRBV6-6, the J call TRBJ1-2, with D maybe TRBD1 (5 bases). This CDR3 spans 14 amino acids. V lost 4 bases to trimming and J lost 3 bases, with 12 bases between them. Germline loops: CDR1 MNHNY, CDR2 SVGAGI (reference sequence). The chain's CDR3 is CASSSNRGYYGYTF. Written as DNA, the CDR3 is TGTGCCAGCAGTTCCAACCGGGGGTACTATGGCTACACCTTC.

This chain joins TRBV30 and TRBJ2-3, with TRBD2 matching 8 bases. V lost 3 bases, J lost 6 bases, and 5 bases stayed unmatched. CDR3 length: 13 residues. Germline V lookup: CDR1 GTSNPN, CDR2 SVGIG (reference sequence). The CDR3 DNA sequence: TGTGCCTGGAGAGCGGGGGCAGGGGATACGCAGTATTTT. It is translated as CAWRAGAGDTQYF.

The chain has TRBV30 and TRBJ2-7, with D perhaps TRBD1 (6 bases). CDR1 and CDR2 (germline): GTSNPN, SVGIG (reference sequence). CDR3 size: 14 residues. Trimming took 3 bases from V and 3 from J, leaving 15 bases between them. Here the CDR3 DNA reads TGTGCCTGGAGGAGAGGACAGAACAACTACGAGCAGTACTTC. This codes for CAWRRGQNNYEQYF.

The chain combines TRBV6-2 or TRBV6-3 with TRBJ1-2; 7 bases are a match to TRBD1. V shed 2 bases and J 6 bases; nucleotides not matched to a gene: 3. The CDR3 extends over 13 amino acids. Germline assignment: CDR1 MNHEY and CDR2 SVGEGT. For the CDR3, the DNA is TGTGCCAGCAGTTACGGGACAGCAAATGGCTACACCTTC. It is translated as CASSYGTANGYTF.

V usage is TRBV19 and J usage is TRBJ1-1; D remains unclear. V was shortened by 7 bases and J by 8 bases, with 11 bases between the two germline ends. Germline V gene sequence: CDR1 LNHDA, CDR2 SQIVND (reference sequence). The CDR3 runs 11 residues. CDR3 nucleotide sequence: TGTGCCAGTATCTTCGGTTCGGAAGCTTTCTTT. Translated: CASIFGSEAFF.

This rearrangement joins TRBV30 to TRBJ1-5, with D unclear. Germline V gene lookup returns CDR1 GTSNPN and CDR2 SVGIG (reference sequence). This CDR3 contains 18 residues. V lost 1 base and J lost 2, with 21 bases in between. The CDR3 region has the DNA TGTGCCTGGAGTGATCCCCCGGCATGGGTCAGCGGCAATCAGCCCCAGCATTTT. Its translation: CAWSDPPAWVSGNQPQHF.

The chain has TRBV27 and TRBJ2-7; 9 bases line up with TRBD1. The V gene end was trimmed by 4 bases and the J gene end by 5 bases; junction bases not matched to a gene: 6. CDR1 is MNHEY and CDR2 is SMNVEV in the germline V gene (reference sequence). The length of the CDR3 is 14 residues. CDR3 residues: CASSSGTGYHEQYF. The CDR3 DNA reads TGTGCCAGCAGTTCCGGGACAGGGTACCACGAGCAGTACTTC.

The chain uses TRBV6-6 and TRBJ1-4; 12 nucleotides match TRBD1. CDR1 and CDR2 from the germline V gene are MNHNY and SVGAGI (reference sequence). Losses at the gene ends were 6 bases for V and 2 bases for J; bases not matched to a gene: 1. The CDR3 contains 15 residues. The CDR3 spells CASRGQGATNEKLFF. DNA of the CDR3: TGTGCCAGCAGGGGACAGGGGGCTACTAATGAAAAACTGTTTTTT.

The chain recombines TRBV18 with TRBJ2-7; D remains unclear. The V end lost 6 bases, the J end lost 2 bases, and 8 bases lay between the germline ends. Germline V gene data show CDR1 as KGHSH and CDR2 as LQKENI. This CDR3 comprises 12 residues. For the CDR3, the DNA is TGTGCCAGCTCTCCCTCCCCCTACGAGCAGTACTTC. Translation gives CASSPSPYEQYF.

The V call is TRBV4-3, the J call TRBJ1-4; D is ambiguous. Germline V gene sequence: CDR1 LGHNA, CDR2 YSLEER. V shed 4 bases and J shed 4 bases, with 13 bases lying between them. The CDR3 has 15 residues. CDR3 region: CASSRLANDNEKLFF. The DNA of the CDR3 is TGCGCCAGCAGCCGACTTGCGAATGATAATGAAAAACTGTTTTTT.

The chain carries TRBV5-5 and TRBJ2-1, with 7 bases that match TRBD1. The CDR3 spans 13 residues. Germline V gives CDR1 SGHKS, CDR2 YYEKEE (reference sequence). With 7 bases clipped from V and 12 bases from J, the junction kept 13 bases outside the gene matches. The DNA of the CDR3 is TGTGCCAGCGGACAAGAAACAGGGGTTGGGCAGTTCTTC. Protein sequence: CASGQETGVGQFF.

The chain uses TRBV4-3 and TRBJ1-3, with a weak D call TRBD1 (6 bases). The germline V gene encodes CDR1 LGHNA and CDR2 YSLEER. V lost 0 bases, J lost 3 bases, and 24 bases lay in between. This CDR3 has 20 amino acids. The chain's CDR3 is CASSQDRGDNAGAGGNTIYF. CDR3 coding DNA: TGCGCCAGCAGCCAAGATCGAGGGGACAACGCAGGGGCAGGTGGAAACACCATATATTTT.

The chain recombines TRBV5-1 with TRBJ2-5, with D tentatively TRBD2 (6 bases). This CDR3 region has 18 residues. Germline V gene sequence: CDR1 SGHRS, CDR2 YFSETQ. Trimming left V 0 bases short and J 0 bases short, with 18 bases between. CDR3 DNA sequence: TGCGCCAGCAGCTTGGCACCGGCCGGGACTTCTTACCAAGAGACCCAGTACTTC. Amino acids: CASSLAPAGTSYQETQYF.

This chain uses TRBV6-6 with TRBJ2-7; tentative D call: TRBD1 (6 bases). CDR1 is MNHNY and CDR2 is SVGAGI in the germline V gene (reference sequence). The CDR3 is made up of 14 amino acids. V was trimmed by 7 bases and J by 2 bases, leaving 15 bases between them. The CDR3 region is CASKRQEPTYEQYF. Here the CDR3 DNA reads TGTGCCAGCAAGAGACAGGAACCTACCTACGAGCAGTACTTC.

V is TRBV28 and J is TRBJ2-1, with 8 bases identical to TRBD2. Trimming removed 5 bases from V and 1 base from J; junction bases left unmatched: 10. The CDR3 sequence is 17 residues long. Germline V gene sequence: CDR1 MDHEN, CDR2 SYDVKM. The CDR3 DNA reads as TGTGCCAGCAGTCGGTTCGGGGGCGGGAGGTCCTACAATGAGCAGTTCTTC. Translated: CASSRFGGGRSYNEQFF. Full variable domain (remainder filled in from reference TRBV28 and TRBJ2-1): DVKVTQSSRYLVKRTGEKVFLECVQDMDHENMFWYRQDPGLGLRLIYFSYDVKMKEKGDIPEGYSVSREKKERFSLILESASTNQTSMYLCASSRFGGGRSYNEQFFGPGTRLTVL.

The CDR3 DNA reads TGTGCCTGGAGTGACACAGGGACGGGCTACACCTTC. Amino acid sequence: CAWSDTGTGYTF. The V and J genes are TRBV30 and TRBJ1-2; tentative D call: TRBD1 (6 bases). Germline CDR1 is GTSNPN and CDR2 is SVGIG (reference sequence). Trimming shortened V by 1 base and J by 8 bases, and 11 bases separated the two germline ends. The CDR3 extends over 12 amino acids.

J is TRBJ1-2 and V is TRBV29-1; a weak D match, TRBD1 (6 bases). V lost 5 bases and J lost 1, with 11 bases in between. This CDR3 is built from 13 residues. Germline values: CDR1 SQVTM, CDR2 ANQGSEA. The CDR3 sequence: CSVLTGDNYGYTF. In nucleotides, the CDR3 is TGCAGCGTTCTGACAGGCGATAACTATGGCTACACCTTC.

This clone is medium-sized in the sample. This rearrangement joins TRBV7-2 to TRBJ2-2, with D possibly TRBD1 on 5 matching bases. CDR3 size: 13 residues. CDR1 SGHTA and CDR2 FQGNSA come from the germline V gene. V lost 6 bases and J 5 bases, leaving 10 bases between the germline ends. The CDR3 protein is CASRGPSTGELFF. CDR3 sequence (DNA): TGTGCCAGCAGGGGGCCCTCTACCGGGGAGCTGTTTTTT. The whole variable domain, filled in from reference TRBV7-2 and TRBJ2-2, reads GAGVSQSPSNKVTEKGKDVELRCDPISGHTALYWYRQSLGQGLEFLIYFQGNSAPDKSGLPSDRFSAERTGGSVSTLTIQRTQQEDSAVYLCASRGPSTGELFFGEGSRLTVL.

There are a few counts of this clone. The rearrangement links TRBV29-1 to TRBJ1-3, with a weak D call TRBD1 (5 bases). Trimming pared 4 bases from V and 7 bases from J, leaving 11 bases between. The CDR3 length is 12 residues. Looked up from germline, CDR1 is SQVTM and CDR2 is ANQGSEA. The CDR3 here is CSVGGGANTIYF. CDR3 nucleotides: TGCAGCGTTGGAGGAGGGGCGAACACCATATATTTT.